This T cell receptor beta chain derives from a study of T-cell memory formation after mild COVID-19. Study-level results: Clones that contracted from day 15 to 85 had balanced CD4/CD8; later expanders were CD4+ biased.

In TCRdb, the 5' RACE reads were re-called with MiXCR into one record per CDR3 protein. The table includes 450,000 or so distinct CDR3 sequences, 20% detected once. In the case of this clonotype: Its antigen is not identified.

Sequencing was done on a sample of PBMCs or a T cell subset sorted from them (not recorded which). This TCR was sampled from an adult woman who had mild COVID-19 (a few samples of this study predate the infection). Cell type and time point are not known.

This CDR3 is CASSTPGRSSYEQYF. In nucleotides, the CDR3 is TGCGCCAGCAGCACCCCCGGGAGGAGCTCCTACGAGCAGTACTTC. The V call is TRBV5-1, the J call TRBJ2-7; 7 positions agree with TRBD2. The CDR3 has 15 residues. J was trimmed by 0 bases and V by 4 bases; bases with no gene match: 7. CDR1 and CDR2 from the germline V gene are SGHRS and YFSETQ.